Shown below are 30 T cell receptor beta chains from a single sample sequenced in a study of blood T cell repertoires in COVID-19. Method: immunoSEQ multiplex PCR; TCRdb's copy keeps in-frame clones and lacks some. The data show 360,000 or so clones, roughly nine tenths seen once. The sequencing input was peripheral blood. These receptors all stem from a woman aged 60 to 75 with COVID-19, enrolled during active disease.

The V gene is TRBV5-1, the J gene TRBJ1-4; no clear D. Germline CDR1 reads SGHRS; CDR2 reads YFSETQ. With 0 bases removed from V and 4 bases from J, the gap between germline ends came to 10 bases. The CDR3 totals 15 residues. The CDR3 reads CASSLAGGFNEKLFF. For the CDR3, the DNA is TGCGCCAGCAGCTTGGCCGGAGGGTTTAATGAAAAACTGTTTTTT.

The chain couples TRBV7-9 to TRBJ1-2, with a weak D call TRBD1 (5 bases). Germline CDR1 and CDR2: SEHNR and FQNEAQ (reference sequence). The CDR3 totals 17 residues. Trimming took 1 base from V and 0 from J, leaving 15 bases between them. This CDR3 is CASSLGPSGKSNYGYTF. The CDR3 nucleotides read TGTGCCAGCAGCTTAGGTCCGTCAGGGAAATCTAACTATGGCTACACCTTC.

The chain has TRBV5-1 and TRBJ2-2; a possible D gene is TRBD1 (6 bases). The CDR3 consists of 15 residues. Trimming cost V 1 base and J 1 base, with 8 bases left between them. CDR1 is SGHRS and CDR2 is YFSETQ in the germline V gene. The CDR3 bases are TGCGCCAGCAGCTTGCCGGGACAGAACACCGGGGAGCTGTTTTTT. It translates to CASSLPGQNTGELFF.

This clone was recorded once. The chain joins TRBV5-1 to TRBJ2-3, with D tentatively TRBD1 (6 bases). Per germline, CDR1 SGHRS and CDR2 YFSETQ. The CDR3 sequence is 16 residues long. V was shortened by 0 bases and J by 1 base, with 12 bases between the two germline ends. DNA for the CDR3: TGCGCCAGCAGCTTGGGTTACAGGGTGGGCACAGATACGCAGTATTTT. Amino acids: CASSLGYRVGTDTQYF.

The chain links TRBV4-2 to TRBJ2-1, with D possibly being TRBD2 (6 bases). This CDR3 region has 16 residues. V was shortened by 1 base and J by 1 base, with 11 bases between the two germline ends. CDR1 and CDR2 from the germline V gene are LGHNA and YNFKEQ. For the CDR3, the DNA is TGTGCCAGCAGCCAAGTGGGAGGACTGTCCTACAATGAGCAGTTCTTC. It is translated as CASSQVGGLSYNEQFF.

The chain recombines TRBV6-6 with TRBJ1-2; 7 bases align to TRBD1. Germline trimming cut 6 bases from V and 3 bases from J; bases unmatched to any gene: 1. The germline V gene encodes CDR1 MNHNY and CDR2 SVGAGI (reference sequence). CDR3 size: 12 residues. The CDR3 region is CASRGQDYGYTF. CDR3 DNA sequence: TGTGCCAGCAGAGGACAGGACTATGGCTACACCTTC.

The chain links TRBV27 to TRBJ2-7; possibly TRBD1 for D (5 bases). Per the germline V gene, CDR1 is MNHEY and CDR2 is SMNVEV (reference sequence). The CDR3 is 13 residues long. Deletions cut 5 bases from V and 3 bases from J, with 11 bases between. As DNA, the CDR3 is TGTGCCAGCAGTCCCCCAGGGTACTACGAGCAGTACTTC. Protein sequence: CASSPPGYYEQYF.

The J gene is TRBJ2-2, the V gene TRBV27; D is possibly TRBD1 (6 bases). The CDR3 covers 15 residues. The germline V and J ends were trimmed by 5 bases and 5 bases, with 15 bases remaining between them. Germline-derived CDR1 and CDR2 are MNHEY and SMNVEV (reference sequence). The CDR3 reads CASSHGTGMTGELFF. The CDR3 DNA is TGTGCCAGCAGTCACGGCACAGGGATGACCGGGGAGCTGTTTTTT.

The rearrangement uses TRBV5-1 and TRBJ2-4; TRBD2 is a possible D gene (7 bases). This CDR3 region has 15 residues. The germline gives CDR1 SGHRS, CDR2 YFSETQ. Trimming shortened V by 0 bases and J by 4 bases, and 11 bases separated the two germline ends. CDR3 sequence reads: CASSLEGGVKNIQYF. CDR3 DNA sequence: TGCGCCAGCAGCTTGGAAGGGGGGGTGAAAAACATTCAGTACTTC.

The sample holds a few counts of this clone. The V and J genes are TRBV19 and TRBJ1-6; a possible D gene is TRBD1 (6 bases). V was clipped by 5 bases and J by 6 bases, with 14 bases between them. The length of the CDR3 is 15 residues. Germline-derived CDR1 and CDR2 are LNHDA and SQIVND (reference sequence). This CDR3 reads CASSAQGKSNSPLHF. The DNA of the CDR3 is TGTGCCAGTAGTGCGCAGGGGAAAAGTAATTCACCCCTCCACTTT.

The J gene is TRBJ2-3, the V gene TRBV11-3; 7 bases align to TRBD2. The CDR3 runs 14 residues. Unmatched junction bases numbered 3, after V lost 4 bases and J lost 2 bases. The germline gives CDR1 SGHNT, CDR2 YENEEA. The CDR3 is CASSWGGITDTQYF. As DNA, the CDR3 is TGTGCCAGCAGCTGGGGGGGGATCACAGATACGCAGTATTTT.

This CDR3 is CASSFSRDRAEKLFF. The CDR3 region has the DNA TGTGCCAGCAGCTTCTCCCGGGACAGGGCTGAAAAACTGTTTTTT. V and J are TRBV5-4 and TRBJ1-4, with 9 bases identical to TRBD1. This CDR3 region has 15 residues. The germline gives CDR1 SGHNT, CDR2 YYREEE (reference sequence). With V trimmed by 2 bases and J by 7 bases, 6 bases remained unmatched.

This clone appeared a single time. J is TRBJ2-5 and V is TRBV10-2; D remains unclear. The germline CDR1 and CDR2 sequences are WSHSY and SAAADI. The CDR3 totals 14 residues. V was clipped by 8 bases and J by 1 base, with 14 bases between them. The CDR3 reads CASGWAAPQETQYF. In DNA, the CDR3 is TGCGCCAGCGGCTGGGCAGCCCCCCAAGAGACCCAGTACTTC.

The genes are TRBV27 and TRBJ1-1; no clear D gene. V was trimmed by 8 bases and J by 1 base, leaving 14 bases between them. The CDR3 is 14 residues long. From germline, CDR1 is MNHEY and CDR2 SMNVEV (reference sequence). Here the CDR3 reads CASAPRLSNTEAFF. The CDR3 DNA follows: TGTGCCAGCGCCCCTCGGTTGTCGAACACTGAAGCTTTCTTT.

The V and J genes are TRBV10-2 and TRBJ1-5; TRBD1 might be the D (6 bases). This CDR3 is 15 amino acids long. The ends were cut back, 3 bases at V and 1 base at J, with 10 bases in the middle. Germline V CDR1 and CDR2: WSHSY, SAAADI. The CDR3 is CASSDTGQSNQPQHF. DNA of the CDR3: TGCGCCAGCAGTGATACAGGGCAGAGCAATCAGCCCCAGCATTTT.

This rearrangement joins TRBV19 to TRBJ1-5; 7 bases are a match to TRBD1. The CDR3 runs to 15 residues. Trimming cost V 4 bases and J 1 base; bases outside gene matches: 4. CDR1 is LNHDA, CDR2 SQIVND, per germline (reference sequence). The DNA of the CDR3 is TGTGCCAGTAGTACAGGGGGTGGGAGCAATCAGCCCCAGCATTTT. Translating gives CASSTGGGSNQPQHF.

The chain recombines TRBV19 with TRBJ2-7; TRBD2 matches at 13 bases. Germline V gives CDR1 LNHDA, CDR2 SQIVND (reference sequence). The CDR3 totals 15 residues. Germline trimming cut 4 bases from V and 3 bases from J; bases unmatched to any gene: 3. In DNA form, the CDR3 reads TGTGCCAGTAGTACACTAGCGGGGGGGTTCTACGAGCAGTACTTC. Translation gives CASSTLAGGFYEQYF.

This clone was observed a single time. The chain is built from TRBV15 and TRBJ1-1; possibly TRBD1 for D (6 bases). The germline V gene encodes CDR1 LNHNV and CDR2 YYDKDF (reference sequence). The CDR3 is made up of 16 amino acids. The V end was cut by 0 bases, the J end by 1 base, with 12 bases between. CDR3 sequence (DNA): TGTGCCACCAGCAGAGATCGGGGGGCCAGGAACACTGAAGCTTTCTTT. This translates into CATSRDRGARNTEAFF.

The V call is TRBV2, the J call TRBJ2-5; 12 bases are shared with TRBD2. The CDR3 extends over 14 amino acids. The germline CDR1 and CDR2 sequences are SNHLY and FYNNEI. V shed 5 bases and J 7 bases; nucleotides not matched to a gene: 5. CDR3 region: CASSRLAGEWTQYF. In nucleotides, the CDR3 is TGTGCCAGCAGTCGACTAGCGGGGGAATGGACCCAGTACTTC.

The chain employs TRBV4-1 and TRBJ2-7; TRBD1 matches 7 bases. The CDR3 totals 14 residues. J was trimmed by 0 bases and V by 2 bases; bases with no gene match: 1. Per germline, CDR1 MGHRA and CDR2 YSYEKL. CDR3 bases: TGCGCCAGCAGCCAAACAGGGGTCTCCTACGAGCAGTACTTC. Translated: CASSQTGVSYEQYF.

The chain carries TRBV29-1 and TRBJ2-7, with D perhaps TRBD1 (6 bases). Per the germline V gene, CDR1 is SQVTM and CDR2 is ANQGSEA. The CDR3 length is 12 residues. Trimming removed 4 bases at V and 1 base at J, with 8 bases between. The CDR3 loop reads CSVGTDSYEQYF. CDR3 coding DNA: TGCAGCGTTGGGACAGATTCCTACGAGCAGTACTTC.

This clone was seen a few times. This chain connects TRBV21-1 to TRBJ1-2; the table gives TRBD1 as D, unverified against the DNA. TRBV21-1 represents a pseudogene. The CDR3 has 14 residues. CDR3: CASSKVVTAYGYTF. CDR3 coding DNA: TGTGCCAGCAGCAAAGTGGTTACAGCCTATGGCTACACCTTC.

This rearrangement joins TRBV7-6 to TRBJ1-3; no reliable D call. Per the germline V gene, CDR1 is SGHVS and CDR2 is FNYEAQ. Trimming shortened V by 5 bases and J by 0 bases, and 11 bases separated the two germline ends. The CDR3 runs 15 residues. The DNA of the CDR3 is TGTGCCAGCAGCCCCCTGAGGGCCTCTGGAAACACCATATATTTT. Its protein is CASSPLRASGNTIYF.

This chain links TRBV12-3 or TRBV12-4 with TRBJ1-1; tentatively, D is TRBD1 (5 bases). There are 13 residues in the CDR3. V dropped 7 bases and J dropped 5 bases, with 14 bases sitting between them. CDR3 DNA: TGTGCCAGCAATGGAAGGGGCCGGACTGAAGCTTTCTTT. Residues: CASNGRGRTEAFF.

This rearrangement joins TRBV28 to TRBJ1-3; 7 nucleotides match TRBD1. The CDR3 is made up of 14 amino acids. CDR1 is MDHEN and CDR2 is SYDVKM in the germline V gene. J was trimmed by 2 bases and V by 5 bases; bases with no gene match: 3. The CDR3 sequence is CASSPDRAGNTIYF. The DNA of the CDR3 is TGTGCCAGCAGTCCCGACAGGGCTGGAAACACCATATATTTT.

The chain has TRBV7-9 and TRBJ2-3; D is possibly TRBD2 (6 bases). Looked up from germline, CDR1 is SEHNR and CDR2 is FQNEAQ (reference sequence). This CDR3 contains 15 residues. Trimming removed 4 bases at V and 3 bases at J, with 14 bases between. CDR3 coding DNA: TGTGCCAGCAGCTCAAGACTAGAGGCGACAGATACGCAGTATTTT. Residues: CASSSRLEATDTQYF.

CDR3 sequence: CASSLRERNSPLHF. The CDR3 coding sequence is TGTGCCAGCAGTTTAAGAGAGCGCAATTCACCCCTCCACTTT. V and J are TRBV27 and TRBJ1-6; no reliable D call. The CDR3 runs to 14 residues. The V gene lost 2 bases and the J gene lost 7 bases, with 9 bases spanning the gap. In germline, CDR1 is MNHEY, CDR2 SMNVEV (reference sequence).

This chain uses TRBV7-3 with TRBJ2-1, with D maybe TRBD2 (6 bases). CDR3 length: 12 amino acids. The V end was cut by 4 bases, the J end by 10 bases, with 11 bases between. Looked up from germline, CDR1 is SGHTA and CDR2 is FQGTGA. In DNA form, the CDR3 reads TGTGCCAGCAGCTCACTAGCACGCGAGCAGTTCTTC. Translating gives CASSSLAREQFF.

The V call is TRBV18, the J call TRBJ1-1; no clear D gene. Germline V CDR1 and CDR2: KGHSH, LQKENI. V lost 5 bases, J lost 1 base, and 8 bases lay in between. CDR3 size: 13 residues. The chain's CDR3 is CASSSVANTEAFF. CDR3 DNA: TGTGCCAGCTCATCCGTAGCGAACACTGAAGCTTTCTTT.

CDR3 DNA sequence: TGTGCCAGCACCCAAGGACAGGGATTGGGCGAGCAGTACTTC. Protein sequence: CASTQGQGLGEQYF. The chain combines TRBV27 with TRBJ2-7, with 8 nucleotides matching TRBD1. CDR3 length equals 14 residues. Trimming took 7 bases from V and 6 from J; bases not matched to a gene: 11. The germline V gene encodes CDR1 MNHEY and CDR2 SMNVEV (reference sequence).